The next 8 T cell receptor beta chains were all read from a single sample in a study of blood T cell repertoires in COVID-19. Assay used: immunoSEQ multiplex PCR; TCRdb lists only in-frame clones, some missing. The sample includes 150,000 to 200,000 clones, approximately 90% of them seen just once. The specimen was peripheral blood. The origin of the receptors is a human donor in a cohort sampled during active COVID-19.

The rearrangement uses TRBV27 and TRBJ2-7, with TRBD2 matching over 12 bases. The CDR3 sequence is 14 residues long. The germline gives CDR1 MNHEY, CDR2 SMNVEV (reference sequence). V gave up 6 bases and J gave up 6 bases; unmatched junction bases: 6. DNA for the CDR3: TGTGCCAGCAGGTCTAGCGGGGGGGCGTTCGAGCAGTACTTC. As protein: CASRSSGGAFEQYF.

The chain recombines TRBV5-1 with TRBJ1-1; 8 bases line up with TRBD1. Germline loops: CDR1 SGHRS, CDR2 YFSETQ. The CDR3 has 15 residues. The junction had 10 bases not matched to a gene; V was cut back by 7 bases and J by 2 bases. The CDR3 DNA is TGCGCCAGCTTACCGGGACAGGAAGGAAACACTGAAGCTTTCTTT. It encodes CASLPGQEGNTEAFF.

CDR3: CASRAGISTDTQYF. The DNA of the CDR3 is TGTGCCAGTAGGGCCGGGATATCCACAGATACGCAGTATTTT. The V gene is TRBV19, the J gene TRBJ2-3, with D possibly TRBD2 on 5 matching bases. CDR3 length equals 14 residues. Germline V gene data show CDR1 as LNHDA and CDR2 as SQIVND (reference sequence). V lost 6 bases and J 2 bases, leaving 12 bases between the germline ends.

The chain has TRBV7-3 and TRBJ1-1; D is unresolved. Germline V gene data show CDR1 as SGHTA and CDR2 as FQGTGA. Trimming took 1 base from V and 6 from J, leaving 9 bases between them. This CDR3 has 13 residues. The CDR3 DNA reads as TGTGCCAGCAGCTTAAGCCCGGAGGCTGAAGCTTTCTTT. Encoded protein: CASSLSPEAEAFF.

The chain carries TRBV24-1 and TRBJ2-7; maybe TRBD1 (6 bases). The germline V gene encodes CDR1 KGHDR and CDR2 SFDVKD. The CDR3 contains 15 residues. The V end was cut by 3 bases, the J end by 3 bases, with 14 bases between. CDR3 region: CATSDGFGGYYEQYF. The CDR3 DNA reads TGTGCCACCAGTGATGGGTTTGGGGGCTACTACGAGCAGTACTTC.

This clone was seen more than once but under ten times. In DNA, the CDR3 is TGTGCCAGCTCAGACGTCACAGGTAACACTGAAGCTTTCTTT. Translating it yields CASSDVTGNTEAFF. V gene TRBV18 combines with J gene TRBJ1-1; TRBD1 might be the D (5 bases). Trimming took 5 bases from V and 2 from J, leaving 12 bases between them. The CDR3 has 14 amino acids. CDR1 and CDR2 from the germline V gene are KGHSH and LQKENI.

Here the CDR3 DNA reads TGTGCCTGGAGTGGTCGGCGGGGCACTGAAGCTTTCTTT. This gives the protein CAWSGRRGTEAFF. The chain has TRBV30 and TRBJ1-1; D is uncertain. The germline V gene has CDR1 GTSNPN and CDR2 SVGIG (reference sequence). This CDR3 comprises 13 residues. Deletions cut 1 base from V and 4 bases from J, with 10 bases between.

The V gene is TRBV1, the J gene TRBJ1-1. TRBV1 is a pseudogene segment. This CDR3 is built from 16 residues. The CDR3 nucleotides read TGCACCAGCAGCCAAGATTTTGTTCGGGTTCGCACTGAAGCTTTCTTT. Its translation: CTSSQDFVRVRTEAFF.